This T cell receptor (beta chain) was captured by sequencing in a study of CD8 T cells in ankylosing spondylitis. Study-wide findings and caveats: Blood from ankylosing spondylitis patients appeared to carry a characteristic eight-variant TCR beta motif. In synovial fluid and blood from reactive arthritis, some motif variants were previously reported. Clones tied to disease were said to be significantly enriched in matched ankylosing spondylitis synovial fluid.

This clonotype was observed many times. What it recognizes is unknown. Germline CDR1 reads LNHNV; CDR2 reads YYDKDF (reference sequence). Trimming left V 4 bases short and J 3 bases short, with 10 bases between. The CDR3 runs 13 residues. Quantitative 5'-RACE with molecular barcodes was used to make the TCR beta libraries. Each CDR3 protein is one row after TCRdb ran MiXCR on the 5' RACE reads. Here the sample spans 200,000 to 300,000 distinct CDR3 sequences, 10% being singletons. Material: blood, either unsorted or a sorted T cell fraction (not recorded which). J is TRBJ2-7 and V is TRBV15, with D possibly being TRBD2 (5 bases). The TCR was taken from a male donor with ankylosing spondylitis or in good health (not recorded which). The CDR3 coding sequence is TGTGCCACCAGCATGGACTTCTACTACGAGCAGTACTTC. Amino acids: CATSMDFYYEQYF.